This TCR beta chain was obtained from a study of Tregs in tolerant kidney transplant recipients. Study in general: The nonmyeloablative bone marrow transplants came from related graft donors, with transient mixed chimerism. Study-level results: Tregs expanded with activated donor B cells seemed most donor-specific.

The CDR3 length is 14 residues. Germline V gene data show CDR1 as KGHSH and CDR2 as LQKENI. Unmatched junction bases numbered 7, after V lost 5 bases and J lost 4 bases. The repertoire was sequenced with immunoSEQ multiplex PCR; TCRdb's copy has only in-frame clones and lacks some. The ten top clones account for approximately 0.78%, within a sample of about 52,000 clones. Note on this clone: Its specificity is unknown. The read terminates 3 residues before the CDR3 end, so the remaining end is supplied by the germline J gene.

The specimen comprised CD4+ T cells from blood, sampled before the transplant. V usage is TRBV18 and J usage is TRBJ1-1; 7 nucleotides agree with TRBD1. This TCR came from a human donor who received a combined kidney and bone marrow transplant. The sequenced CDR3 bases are TGTGCCAGCTCATCGGTACAGGGGACCACTGAA. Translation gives CASSSVQGTTE. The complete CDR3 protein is CASSSVQGTTEAFF. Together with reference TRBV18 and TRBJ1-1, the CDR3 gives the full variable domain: NAGVMQNPRHLVRRRGQEARLRCSPMKGHSHVYWYRQLPEEGLKFMVYLQKENIIDESGMPKERFSAEFPKEGPSILRIQQVVRGDSAAYFCASSSVQGTTEAFFGQGTRLTVV.